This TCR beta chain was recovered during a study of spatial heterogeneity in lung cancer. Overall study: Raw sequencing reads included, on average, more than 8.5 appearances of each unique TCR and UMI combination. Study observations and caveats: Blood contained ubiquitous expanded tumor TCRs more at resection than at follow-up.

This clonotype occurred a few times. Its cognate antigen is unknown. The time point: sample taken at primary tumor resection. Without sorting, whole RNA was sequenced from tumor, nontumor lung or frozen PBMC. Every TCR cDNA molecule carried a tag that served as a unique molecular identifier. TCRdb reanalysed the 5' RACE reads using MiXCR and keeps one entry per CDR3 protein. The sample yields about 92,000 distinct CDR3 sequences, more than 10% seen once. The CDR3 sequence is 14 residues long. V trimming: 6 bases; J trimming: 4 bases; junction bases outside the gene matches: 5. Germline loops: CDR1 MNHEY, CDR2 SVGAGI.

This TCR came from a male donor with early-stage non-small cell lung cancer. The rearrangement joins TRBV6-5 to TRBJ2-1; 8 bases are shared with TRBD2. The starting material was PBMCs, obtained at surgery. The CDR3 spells CASRPSGQYNEQFF. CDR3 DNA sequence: TGTGCCAGCAGGCCTAGCGGGCAATACAATGAGCAGTTCTTC.